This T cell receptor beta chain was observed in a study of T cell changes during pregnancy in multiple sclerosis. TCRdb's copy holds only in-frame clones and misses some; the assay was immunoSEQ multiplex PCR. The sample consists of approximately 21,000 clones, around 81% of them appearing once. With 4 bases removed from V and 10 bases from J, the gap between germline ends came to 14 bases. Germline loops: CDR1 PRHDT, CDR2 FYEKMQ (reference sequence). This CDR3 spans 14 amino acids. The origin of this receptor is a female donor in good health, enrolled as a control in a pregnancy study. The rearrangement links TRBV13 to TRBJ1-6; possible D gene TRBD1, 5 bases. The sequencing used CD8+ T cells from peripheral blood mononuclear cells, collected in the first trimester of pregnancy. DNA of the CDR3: TGTGCCAGCAGCTCCCAGGGCTCAGGATCACCCCTCCACTTT. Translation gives CASSSQGSGSPLHF.